The sequence of this T cell receptor (beta chain) was determined in a study of T cell repertoires in cytomegalovirus infection. V shed 3 bases, J shed 0 bases, and the junction held 4 bases outside the gene matches. The CDR3 is 16 residues long. CDR1 SGHVS and CDR2 FNYEAQ come from the germline V gene. Whole-study results and caveats: HLA-C-restricted CMV-specific TCR beta clonotypes prevailed in the ex vivo response. Cumulated frequencies of public TCR beta families served to identify carriers of CMV plus the relevant HLA.

Each CDR3 protein is one row after TCRdb ran MiXCR on the reads. The sample contains hundreds of thousands of distinct CDR3 sequences, less than 25% of which appear only once. At least ten counts were recorded for this clonotype. What it binds is unknown. Sequenced material: CD8+ T cells from PBMCs. This receptor was taken from a human donor in good health (CMV status not recorded). Some clones in this sample may be carry-over from other donors' samples. The chain combines TRBV7-6 with TRBJ2-1; 8 bases fit TRBD1. In nucleotides, the CDR3 is TGTGCCAGCAGCTTTTCCGGGACAGGCTCCTACAATGAGCAGTTCTTC. This translates into CASSFSGTGSYNEQFF.